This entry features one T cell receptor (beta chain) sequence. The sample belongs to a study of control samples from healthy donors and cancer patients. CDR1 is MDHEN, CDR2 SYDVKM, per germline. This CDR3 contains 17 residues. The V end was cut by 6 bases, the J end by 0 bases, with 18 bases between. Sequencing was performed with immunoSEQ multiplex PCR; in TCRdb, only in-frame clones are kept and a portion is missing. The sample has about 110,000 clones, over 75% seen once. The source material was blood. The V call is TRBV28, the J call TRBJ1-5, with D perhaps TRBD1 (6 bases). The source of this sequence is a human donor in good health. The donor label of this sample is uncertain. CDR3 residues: CASRPIDRPHSNQPQHF. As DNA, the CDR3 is TGTGCCAGCAGACCCATCGACAGGCCTCATAGCAATCAGCCCCAGCATTTT.